This T cell receptor (beta chain) was sequenced during a study of cytomegalovirus exposure and HLA in healthy donors. Study-level findings and limits: Cytomegalovirus association was assigned to about 180 TCR beta chains. The study dropped some indistinguishable V segments, TRBV6-2 and TRBV6-3 among them. Fewer than 20,000 TCR beta sequences were associated with HLA alleles at 0.05 false discovery rate in a later analysis.

Nominally healthy donors provided the samples, though records likely missed some immune exposures. V lost 2 bases to trimming and J lost 0 bases; unmatched junction nucleotides: 3. CDR1 and CDR2 from the germline V gene are LGHNA and YNFKEQ. This CDR3 is built from 16 residues. As regards this clone: Its antigen is undetermined.

Use of 60 Vbeta and 13 Jbeta primers characterized the PCR. Repertoires were generated with immunoSEQ multiplex PCR, while TCRdb's copy carries only in-frame clones and drops some. The sample lists some 93,000 clones; 82% were seen once. The sample comprised PBMCs. The rearrangement links TRBV4-2 to TRBJ2-2; 7 bases agree with TRBD1. This TCR was sampled from a man aged 50 to 60 in good health and CMV-seronegative. The chain's CDR3 is CASSQRGTANTGELFF. The CDR3 DNA follows: TGTGCCAGCAGCCAACGTGGGACAGCGAACACCGGGGAGCTGTTTTTT.